Presented here are 9 T cell receptor beta chains from one specimen sequenced in a study of cytomegalovirus exposure and HLA in healthy donors. The PCR contained 60 Vbeta and 13 Jbeta primers. Some clones are missing from TCRdb's copy, which holds only in-frame ones; the method was immunoSEQ multiplex PCR. The sample includes around 140,000 clones, approximately 82% seen only once; the top ten take about 1.5%. Source material: PBMCs. All receptors derive from a man aged 25-45 years in good health and CMV-seropositive.

V usage is TRBV15 and J usage is TRBJ2-7; the D gene is possibly TRBD1 (6 bases). The CDR3 contains 12 residues. Germline-derived CDR1 and CDR2 are LNHNV and YYDKDF (reference sequence). Trimming removed 4 bases at V and 6 bases at J, with 10 bases between. The CDR3 sequence is CATSIRGSEQYF. The CDR3 DNA reads TGTGCCACCAGCATCAGGGGTAGCGAGCAGTACTTC.

The chain links TRBV7-9 to TRBJ1-2; D remains unclear. The V end was cut by 0 bases, the J end by 3 bases, with 5 bases between. This CDR3 contains 13 residues. The germline V gene encodes CDR1 SEHNR and CDR2 FQNEAQ (reference sequence). The CDR3 reads CASSLAEDYGYTF. Here the CDR3 DNA reads TGTGCCAGCAGCTTAGCCGAGGACTATGGCTACACCTTC.

The chain links TRBV28 to TRBJ2-1, with 13 positions matching TRBD2. CDR3 length equals 16 residues. Germline V gene data show CDR1 as MDHEN and CDR2 as SYDVKM. V dropped 7 bases and J dropped 10; count of bases not matched to a gene: 13. Here the CDR3 DNA reads TGTGCCAGCATCATAGGACTAGCGGGGGCGCCGGAAGAGCAGTTCTTC. Translating it yields CASIIGLAGAPEEQFF.

This chain joins TRBV6-6 and TRBJ2-7; perhaps TRBD2 as D (5 bases). V lost 6 bases to trimming and J lost 0 bases, with 15 bases between them. Germline CDR1 MNHNY, CDR2 SVGAGI (reference sequence). The CDR3 runs 15 residues. CDR3: CASSFLAPSSYEQYF. The CDR3 nucleotides are TGTGCCAGCAGCTTTCTAGCCCCGTCCTCCTACGAGCAGTACTTC.

V is TRBV11-3 and J is TRBJ1-2; perhaps TRBD1 as D (5 bases). This CDR3 is built from 12 residues. The germline V and J ends were trimmed by 5 bases and 7 bases, with 11 bases remaining between them. CDR1 and CDR2 from the germline V gene are SGHNT and YENEEA. The CDR3 coding sequence is TGTGCCAGCAGCCTCGGGGGTGGTGGCTACACCTTC. As protein: CASSLGGGGYTF. The full variable domain, in which reference TRBV11-3 and TRBJ1-2 provide the parts outside the CDR3, is EAGVVQSPRYKIIEKKQPVAFWCNPISGHNTLYWYLQNLGQGPELLIRYENEEAVDDSQLPKDRFSAERLKGVDSTLKIQPAELGDSAVYLCASSLGGGGYTFGSGTRLTVV.

The rearrangement links TRBV5-1 to TRBJ2-7; no clear D gene. V lost 4 bases and J 5 bases, leaving 13 bases between the germline ends. This CDR3 is built from 13 residues. In germline, CDR1 is SGHRS, CDR2 YFSETQ. The CDR3 nucleotides read TGCGCCAGCAGCGACTCCGTAGGAGACGAGCAGTACTTC. Translating gives CASSDSVGDEQYF.

The chain uses TRBV9 and TRBJ1-1; TRBD1 might be the D (5 bases). CDR1 SGDLS and CDR2 YYNGEE come from the germline V gene. V dropped 0 bases and J dropped 10 bases, with 16 bases sitting between them. The CDR3 loop spans 14 amino acids. The CDR3 bases are TGTGCCAGCAGCGTAGGTGTACAGCCCGGGGGAGCTTTCTTT. Amino acid sequence: CASSVGVQPGGAFF.

This clone has just one count. The chain uses TRBV13 and TRBJ2-3; possible D gene TRBD2, 5 bases. V was shortened by 1 base and J by 2 bases, with 13 bases between the two germline ends. The CDR3 has 16 amino acids. CDR1 and CDR2 (germline): PRHDT, FYEKMQ (reference sequence). CDR3 loop: CASSLESGGLTDTQYF. The CDR3 region has the DNA TGTGCCAGCAGCTTAGAATCGGGCGGACTCACAGATACGCAGTATTTT.

The V call is TRBV14, the J call TRBJ2-5, with 7 bases that match TRBD1. Per the germline V gene, CDR1 is SGHDN and CDR2 is FVKESK. Losses at the gene ends were 4 bases for V and 3 bases for J; bases not matched to a gene: 5. The CDR3 is made up of 14 amino acids. This CDR3 reads CASSRGTVEETQYF. DNA of the CDR3: TGTGCCAGCAGCCGGGGGACAGTAGAAGAGACCCAGTACTTC.